This record looks at one T cell receptor beta chain sequence and its context. Here immunoSEQ multiplex PCR was the method, and the copy in TCRdb shows in-frame clones only, minus some. The table records about 360,000 clones, approximately 87% of them present only once. This sample stems from a study of blood T cell repertoires in COVID-19. Membership in each cohort depended on participant-reported clinical history. V lost 5 bases, J lost 3 bases, and 3 bases stayed unmatched. The germline V gene encodes CDR1 ENHRY and CDR2 SYGVKD. CDR3 size: 13 residues. The sample comprised PBMCs or T cells enriched from blood (not recorded which). This sequence was found in a man aged 25-40 years who had recovered from COVID-19. The chain employs TRBV10-3 and TRBJ1-1; 7 positions agree with TRBD1. CDR3 coding DNA: TGTGCCATCAGTCGACAGGGAGACACTGAAGCTTTCTTT. As protein: CAISRQGDTEAFF.